This entry lists 29 T cell receptor beta chains sequenced from one sample in a study of T cell responses to AZD1222 COVID-19 vaccine. The protocol was immunoSEQ multiplex PCR, while the TCRdb copy is restricted to in-frame clones and leaves out a portion. The sample lists some 130,000 clones, about nine tenths occurring once. Sequencing was performed on peripheral blood, taken on day 0 of MenACWY control vaccination. These receptors originate from an adult in good health.

The chain joins TRBV7-6 to TRBJ1-1; no clear D. Germline V lookup: CDR1 SGHVS, CDR2 FNYEAQ. This CDR3 spans 13 amino acids. The ends were cut back, 1 base at V and 4 bases at J, with 7 bases in the middle. CDR3 nucleotide sequence: TGTGCCAGCAGCTTAGGATCGGGCACTGAAGCTTTCTTT. It encodes CASSLGSGTEAFF.

The rearrangement links TRBV28 to TRBJ2-7; tentatively, D is TRBD1 or TRBD2 (5 bases each). This CDR3 has 14 residues. The germline V gene has CDR1 MDHEN and CDR2 SYDVKM. V was clipped by 6 bases and J by 1 base, with 13 bases between them. CDR3: CASSLGRVSYEQYF. The CDR3 bases are TGTGCCAGCAGCCTGGGACGGGTTTCCTACGAGCAGTACTTC.

The chain employs TRBV6-5 and TRBJ2-2; possibly TRBD1 or TRBD2 for D (5 bases each). V lost 5 bases to trimming and J lost 3 bases, with 13 bases between them. Germline loops: CDR1 MNHEY, CDR2 SVGAGI. The CDR3 is made up of 15 amino acids. The DNA of the CDR3 is TGTGCCAGCAGTCGGGACCGCCTTTACACCGGGGAGCTGTTTTTT. Its translation is CASSRDRLYTGELFF.

This clone was observed a handful of times. This rearrangement joins TRBV6-5 to TRBJ1-4; D not resolved. The germline V and J ends were trimmed by 2 bases and 4 bases, with 11 bases remaining between them. CDR3 length: 15 residues. Germline CDR1 reads MNHEY; CDR2 reads SVGAGI. CDR3 region: CASSYRAVYNEKLFF. The CDR3 nucleotides are TGTGCCAGCAGTTACCGCGCAGTCTATAATGAAAAACTGTTTTTT.

This chain joins TRBV28 and TRBJ1-5, with D hard to call. Germline values: CDR1 MDHEN, CDR2 SYDVKM. The CDR3 consists of 14 residues. V lost 3 bases and J lost 7, with 13 bases in between. CDR3 in amino acids: CASSFRGVGQPQHF. CDR3 DNA sequence: TGTGCCAGCAGTTTCCGGGGAGTCGGGCAGCCCCAGCATTTT.

This chain links TRBV6-5 with TRBJ1-4, with TRBD1 as a possible D gene (5 bases). Germline CDR1 reads MNHEY; CDR2 reads SVGAGI. The V end lost 6 bases, the J end lost 4 bases, and 12 bases lay between the germline ends. The CDR3 has 14 amino acids. The CDR3 protein is CASRAGTDNEKLFF. CDR3 DNA sequence: TGTGCCAGCAGAGCCGGGACGGATAATGAAAAACTGTTTTTT.

The chain uses TRBV4-1 and TRBJ1-2; D may be TRBD1 (6 bases). This CDR3 has 13 residues. Germline values: CDR1 MGHRA, CDR2 YSYEKL. The germline V and J ends were trimmed by 4 bases and 3 bases, with 9 bases remaining between them. The CDR3 is CASSPTGYYGYTF. The CDR3 DNA reads TGCGCCAGCAGCCCAACAGGGTACTATGGCTACACCTTC.

Comment on this clone: This same CDR3 is encoded by further DNA sequences in the sample. The V call is TRBV2, the J call TRBJ2-7; a weak D match, TRBD1 (5 bases). This CDR3 has 12 amino acids. V was shortened by 6 bases and J by 2 bases, with 8 bases between the two germline ends. Germline V gene data show CDR1 as SNHLY and CDR2 as FYNNEI. CDR3: CASSRETYEQYF. As DNA, the CDR3 is TGTGCCAGCAGCAGGGAAACCTACGAGCAGTACTTC.

Comments on this clone: The same CDR3 also results from other DNA sequences found in this sample. This chain uses TRBV19 with TRBJ2-7; 10 bases are a match to TRBD2. V shed 5 bases and J 2 bases; nucleotides not matched to a gene: 3. Germline values: CDR1 LNHDA, CDR2 SQIVND (reference sequence). There are 14 residues in the CDR3. This CDR3 is CASSGLAGAYEQYF. The DNA of the CDR3 is TGTGCCAGTAGTGGCCTAGCGGGGGCCTACGAGCAGTACTTC.

This clone appeared a few times. The chain carries TRBV3-1 (or the pseudogene TRBV3-2) and TRBJ2-7; D may be TRBD1 or TRBD2 (5 bases each). Germline assignment: CDR1 LGHDT and CDR2 YNNKEL (reference sequence). V lost 0 bases and J lost 0, with 9 bases in between. CDR3 length: 15 residues. The CDR3 loop is CASSQDWGSSYEQYF. CDR3 in DNA: TGTGCCAGCAGCCAAGATTGGGGGAGCTCCTACGAGCAGTACTTC.

The gene calls are TRBV6-5 and TRBJ1-6; the D is unclear. The CDR3 covers 15 residues. Germline V gene sequence: CDR1 MNHEY, CDR2 SVGAGI. Trimming took off 2 bases at V and 7 bases at J, with 12 bases between the two ends. The chain's CDR3 is CASSYQRLGNSPLHF. The CDR3 bases are TGTGCCAGCAGTTACCAGCGACTGGGAAATTCACCCCTCCACTTT.

V usage is TRBV28 and J usage is TRBJ1-1; a weak D match, TRBD1 (5 bases). V lost 8 bases, J lost 8 bases, and 12 bases lay in between. Germline CDR1 is MDHEN and CDR2 is SYDVKM. There are 11 residues in the CDR3. The CDR3, as DNA: TGTGCCAGCCTCATCCGGGACGAAGCTTTCTTT. Its translation: CASLIRDEAFF.

The V gene is TRBV2, the J gene TRBJ1-6; no reliable D call. Trimming removed 2 bases at V and 0 bases at J, with 8 bases between. The CDR3 covers 16 residues. In germline, CDR1 is SNHLY, CDR2 FYNNEI. CDR3 nucleotides: TGTGCCAGCAGTGAATCAACGAGCTCCTATAATTCACCCCTCCACTTT. This sequence encodes CASSESTSSYNSPLHF. The full variable domain, in which reference TRBV2 and TRBJ1-6 provide the parts outside the CDR3, is EPEVTQTPSHQVTQMGQEVILRCVPISNHLYFYWYRQILGQKVEFLVSFYNNEISEKSEIFDDQFSVERPDGSNFTLKIRSTKLEDSAMYFCASSESTSSYNSPLHFGNGTRLTVT.

The chain combines TRBV19 with TRBJ2-3; D possibly corresponds to TRBD2 (5 bases). The CDR3 has 14 amino acids. Germline CDR1 reads LNHDA; CDR2 reads SQIVND (reference sequence). Between the trimmed V and J ends, which lost 6 bases and 4 bases, there was a span of 14 bases. The CDR3, as DNA: TGTGCCAGTAGGTCTGAGGGAGTCGCAGATACGCAGTATTTT. Amino acids: CASRSEGVADTQYF.

This sequence joins TRBV20-1 and TRBJ2-1, with 16 bases aligning to TRBD2. J lost 8 bases, V lost 3 bases, and 4 bases had no gene match. CDR3 length: 15 amino acids. Germline-derived CDR1 and CDR2 are DFQATT and SNEGSKA (reference sequence). CDR3: CSASLGLAGGYEQFF. CDR3 DNA sequence: TGCAGTGCTAGTTTGGGACTAGCGGGAGGGTATGAGCAGTTCTTC.

The V call is TRBV13, the J call TRBJ2-1; D gene uncertain. Germline V gives CDR1 PRHDT, CDR2 FYEKMQ (reference sequence). V shed 0 bases and J shed 7 bases, with 16 bases lying between them. There are 16 residues in the CDR3. The CDR3 coding sequence is TGTGCCAGCAGCTTAGGCCCACGGAACCTGGGGAATGAGCAGTTCTTC. The encoded protein is CASSLGPRNLGNEQFF.

The chain is built from TRBV2 and TRBJ2-3; weak D call: TRBD2 (5 bases). The CDR3 loop spans 17 amino acids. CDR1 SNHLY and CDR2 FYNNEI come from the germline V gene. With 0 bases removed from V and 3 bases from J, the gap between germline ends came to 16 bases. The CDR3 reads CASSEAFGIIMTDTQYF. For the CDR3, the DNA is TGTGCCAGCAGTGAAGCGTTCGGGATTATTATGACAGATACGCAGTATTTT.

This clone was found a few times. This chain connects TRBV7-2 to TRBJ2-2; TRBD1 might be the D (5 bases). V lost 2 bases and J 2 bases, leaving 15 bases between the germline ends. This CDR3 region has 17 residues. Germline values: CDR1 SGHTA, CDR2 FQGNSA. This chain's CDR3 is CASSLRKGVGNTGELFF. The CDR3 bases are TGTGCCAGCAGCTTAAGAAAAGGGGTTGGAAACACCGGGGAGCTGTTTTTT.

J is TRBJ2-2 and V is TRBV28; TRBD2 agrees at 16 bases. The CDR3 totals 20 residues. With 1 base clipped from V and 7 bases from J, the junction kept 12 bases outside the gene matches. In germline, CDR1 is MDHEN, CDR2 SYDVKM. CDR3 DNA: TGTGCCAGCAGTTTATTTCCCCTTGGGACTAGCGGGAGGGCCAGCGGGGAGCTGTTTTTT. This encodes CASSLFPLGTSGRASGELFF.

The chain joins TRBV10-3 to TRBJ2-7, with 12 nucleotides matching TRBD2. The germline CDR1 and CDR2 sequences are ENHRY and SYGVKD. The CDR3 covers 15 residues. The J segment lost 6 bases and the V segment lost 5 bases, leaving 8 bases of the junction unmatched. The CDR3 reads CAISRLAGESGEQYF. The DNA of the CDR3 is TGTGCCATCAGTCGACTAGCGGGAGAGTCCGGCGAGCAGTACTTC.

The rearrangement links TRBV27 to TRBJ2-7, with no clear D. Trimming removed 1 base from V and 3 bases from J, with 10 bases in between. In germline, CDR1 is MNHEY, CDR2 SMNVEV (reference sequence). This CDR3 has 14 amino acids. Here the CDR3 reads CASSLWAGYYEQYF. The CDR3 nucleotides read TGTGCCAGCAGTTTATGGGCAGGATACTACGAGCAGTACTTC.

This chain uses TRBV25-1 with TRBJ2-7; TRBD2 might be the D (7 bases). The CDR3 sequence is 13 residues long. Trimming stripped 6 bases from V and 2 bases from J, with 11 bases between. CDR1 MGHDK and CDR2 SYGVNS come from the germline V gene. CDR3 protein: CASRRGGTYEQYF. CDR3 DNA: TGTGCCAGCAGGAGGGGGGGGACCTACGAGCAGTACTTC.

V gene TRBV5-1 combines with J gene TRBJ2-2; D gene uncertain. Per germline, CDR1 SGHRS and CDR2 YFSETQ. The germline V and J ends were trimmed by 4 bases and 8 bases, with 15 bases remaining between them. The CDR3 is made up of 14 amino acids. CDR3 in DNA: TGCGCCAGCAGCCAAAGTTCCGGTTCGGGGGAGCTGTTTTTT. This gives the protein CASSQSSGSGELFF.

The chain recombines TRBV29-1 with TRBJ2-1; weak D call: TRBD1 (6 bases). Germline assignment: CDR1 SQVTM and CDR2 ANQGSEA. The CDR3 is 13 amino acids. Trimming took off 5 bases at V and 4 bases at J, with 12 bases between the two ends. The CDR3 nucleotides read TGCAGCGTTATCCGGGACAATTACAATGAGCAGTTCTTC. Residues: CSVIRDNYNEQFF.

The chain couples TRBV24-1 to TRBJ1-2; D possibly corresponds to TRBD1 (5 bases). CDR3 size: 16 residues. From germline, CDR1 is KGHDR and CDR2 SFDVKD. The V end lost 4 bases, the J end lost 4 bases, and 18 bases lay between the germline ends. The CDR3 sequence is CATSEGGRGGGYGYTF. The DNA of the CDR3 is TGTGCCACCAGTGAAGGTGGACGGGGCGGCGGCTATGGCTACACCTTC.

This chain joins TRBV7-6 and TRBJ1-5; possible D gene TRBD1, 5 bases. The germline V gene has CDR1 SGHVS and CDR2 FNYEAQ. Trimming left V 5 bases short and J 9 bases short, with 20 bases between. The CDR3 sequence is 15 residues long. CDR3 residues: CASSLGAGSEWPQHF. Here the CDR3 DNA reads TGTGCCAGCAGCCTAGGGGCAGGATCTGAGTGGCCCCAGCATTTT.

This clone was detected a few times. The J gene is TRBJ1-6, the V gene TRBV9; D is possibly TRBD1 (5 bases). Germline loops: CDR1 SGDLS, CDR2 YYNGEE. V lost 3 bases to trimming and J lost 7 bases, with 14 bases between them. The CDR3 has 15 amino acids. CDR3: CASSEGPGGNSPLHF. In DNA, the CDR3 is TGTGCCAGCAGCGAGGGGCCCGGGGGGAATTCACCCCTCCACTTT.

The rearrangement joins TRBV19 to TRBJ2-3; 11 nucleotides align to TRBD2. The CDR3 is 19 amino acids. Germline trimming cut 3 bases from V and 3 bases from J; bases unmatched to any gene: 14. Germline V gives CDR1 LNHDA, CDR2 SQIVND (reference sequence). CDR3 sequence reads: CASSMRFRGTSGSTDTQYF. In DNA form, the CDR3 reads TGTGCCAGTAGTATGAGGTTTAGAGGGACTAGCGGCTCGACAGATACGCAGTATTTT.

The genes are TRBV6-4 and TRBJ1-1, with a possible D match to TRBD1 (6 bases). The length of the CDR3 is 14 residues. V was trimmed by 4 bases and J by 4 bases, leaving 13 bases between them. The V gene's germline CDR1 is MRHNA and CDR2 SNTAGT. The CDR3, as DNA: TGTGCCAGCAGTGGTGGGGGCGCCAGCACTGAAGCTTTCTTT. This encodes CASSGGGASTEAFF.